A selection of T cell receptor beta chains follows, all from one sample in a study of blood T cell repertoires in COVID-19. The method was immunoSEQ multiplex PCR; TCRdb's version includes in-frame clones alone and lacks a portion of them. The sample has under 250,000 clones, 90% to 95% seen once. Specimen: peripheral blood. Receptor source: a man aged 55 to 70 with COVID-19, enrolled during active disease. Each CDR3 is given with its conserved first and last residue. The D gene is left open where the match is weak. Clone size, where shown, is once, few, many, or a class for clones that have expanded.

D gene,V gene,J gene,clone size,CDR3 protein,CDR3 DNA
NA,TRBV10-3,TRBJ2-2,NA,CAISEVEGITGELFF,TGTGCCATCAGTGAAGTGGAGGGAATCACCGGGGAGCTGTTTTTT
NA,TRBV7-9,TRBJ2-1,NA,CASSSALYNEQFF,TGTGCCAGCAGCTCCGCCCTATACAATGAGCAGTTCTTC
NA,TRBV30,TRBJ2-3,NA,CAWSVEAPDTQYF,TGTGCCTGGAGTGTCGAAGCGCCCGATACGCAGTATTTT
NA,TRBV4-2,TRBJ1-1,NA,CASSQERFQGEAFF,TGTGCCAGCAGCCAAGAAAGGTTCCAGGGGGAAGCTTTCTTT
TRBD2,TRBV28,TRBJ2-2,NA,CASSLGTSAGELFF,TGTGCCAGCAGTTTAGGGACTAGCGCCGGGGAGCTGTTTTTT
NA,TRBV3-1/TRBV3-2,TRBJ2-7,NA,CASSQGSARGTNEQYF,TGTGCCAGCAGCCAAGGCTCGGCCAGGGGAACCAACGAGCAGTACTTC
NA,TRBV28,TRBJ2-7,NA,CASSPGSTPPYEQYF,TGTGCCAGCAGTCCCGGGTCCACCCCTCCCTACGAGCAGTACTTC
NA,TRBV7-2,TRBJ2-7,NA,CASSLAPGSLNEQYF,TGTGCCAGCAGCTTAGCCCCAGGCTCACTCAACGAGCAGTACTTC
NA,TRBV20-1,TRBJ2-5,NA,CSASGMGRLGEETQYF,TGCAGTGCTAGTGGAATGGGCAGGCTAGGGGAAGAGACCCAGTACTTC
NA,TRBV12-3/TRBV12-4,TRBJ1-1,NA,CASSLARNTEAFF,TGTGCCAGCAGTTTAGCGCGAAACACTGAAGCTTTCTTT
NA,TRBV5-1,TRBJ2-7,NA,CASSPLEGSYEQYF,TGCGCCAGCAGCCCTTTGGAGGGCTCCTACGAGCAGTACTTC
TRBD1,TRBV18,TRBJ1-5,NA,CASSRQGRRADSNQPQHF,TGTGCCAGCTCACGACAGGGACGGCGCGCCGATAGCAATCAGCCCCAGCATTTT
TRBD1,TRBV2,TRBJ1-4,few,CASSETGVKNEKLFF,TGTGCCAGCAGTGAAACAGGGGTGAAGAATGAAAAACTGTTTTTT
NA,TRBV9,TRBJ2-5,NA,CASSVLGSQVETQYF,TGTGCCAGCAGCGTACTGGGGAGTCAGGTGGAGACCCAGTACTTC
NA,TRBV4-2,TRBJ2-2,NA,CASSQGWQGNGELFF,TGTGCCAGCAGCCAAGGGTGGCAGGGAAACGGGGAGCTGTTTTTT
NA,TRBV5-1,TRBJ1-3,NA,CASSLSASSGNTIYF,TGCGCCAGCAGCTTGAGCGCCAGCTCTGGAAACACCATATATTTT
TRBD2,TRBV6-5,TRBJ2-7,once,CASSRLAEGGEQYF,TGTGCCAGCAGTCGACTAGCGGAAGGGGGCGAGCAGTACTTC
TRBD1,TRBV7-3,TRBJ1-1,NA,CASSLTGTGRTEAFF,TGTGCCAGCAGCTTAACCGGGACAGGGAGGACTGAAGCTTTCTTT
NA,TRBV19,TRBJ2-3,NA,CASSLLKDIQRSDTQYF,TGTGCCAGTAGCCTCCTAAAGGACATTCAGCGTTCAGATACGCAGTATTTT
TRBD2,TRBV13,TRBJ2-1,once,CASSLVGLGIDEQFF,TGTGCCAGCAGCTTAGTAGGACTAGGAATCGATGAGCAGTTCTTC
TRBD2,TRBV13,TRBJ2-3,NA,CASSLFGTSGATAFTDTQYF,TGTGCCAGCAGCCTTTTCGGGACTAGCGGAGCTACCGCGTTCACAGATACGCAGTATTTT
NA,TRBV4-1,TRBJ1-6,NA,CASSQEFNMINSPLHF,TGCGCCAGCAGCCAAGAGTTTAACATGATAAATTCACCCCTCCACTTT
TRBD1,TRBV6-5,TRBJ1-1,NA,CASRNRDRNTEAFF,TGTGCCAGCAGGAACCGGGACAGGAACACTGAAGCTTTCTTT
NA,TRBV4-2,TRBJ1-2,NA,CASSQEAGRQFNYGYTF,TGTGCCAGCAGCCAAGAAGCGGGACGTCAGTTCAACTATGGCTACACCTTC
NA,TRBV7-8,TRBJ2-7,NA,CASSLEGGESYEQYF,TGTGCCAGCAGCTTAGAGGGTGGGGAGTCCTACGAGCAGTACTTC
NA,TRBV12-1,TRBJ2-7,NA,CASSNRDRGLTPGSYEQYF,TGTGCCAGCAGCAACCGGGACAGGGGCCTTACCCCGGGCTCCTACGAGCAGTACTTC
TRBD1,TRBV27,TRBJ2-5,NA,CASSSWTGGEETQYF,TGTGCCAGCAGTTCGTGGACAGGGGGCGAGGAGACCCAGTACTTC
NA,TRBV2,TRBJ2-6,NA,CASSAEGGGANVLTF,TGTGCCAGCAGTGCAGAAGGGGGTGGGGCCAACGTCCTGACTTTC
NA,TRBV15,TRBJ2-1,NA,CATSSVSGVEQFF,TGTGCCACCAGCAGCGTTTCGGGAGTCGAGCAGTTCTTC
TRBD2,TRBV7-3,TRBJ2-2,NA,CASSVGLAGAQSGLFF,TGTGCCAGCAGCGTCGGTCTAGCGGGAGCCCAATCGGGGCTGTTTTTT
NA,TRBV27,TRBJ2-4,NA,CASSLGGAKNIQYF,TGTGCCAGCAGTTTAGGCGGAGCCAAAAACATTCAGTACTTC
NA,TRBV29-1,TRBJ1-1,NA,CSVGGVTKGEAFF,TGCAGCGTTGGGGGGGTGACCAAAGGTGAAGCTTTCTTT
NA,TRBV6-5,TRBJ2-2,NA,CASSYWRAGELFF,TGTGCCAGCAGTTATTGGAGGGCCGGGGAGCTGTTTTTT
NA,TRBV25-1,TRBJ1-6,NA,CASSSGRSSYNSPLHF,TGTGCCAGCAGTAGCGGCAGAAGCTCCTATAATTCACCCCTCCACTTT
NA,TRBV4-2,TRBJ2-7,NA,CASSQSVAASYEQYF,TGTGCCAGCAGCCAATCAGTGGCAGCGTCCTACGAGCAGTACTTC
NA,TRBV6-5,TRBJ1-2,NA,CASSYSGVYGYTF,TGTGCCAGCAGTTATTCGGGGGTTTATGGCTACACCTTC
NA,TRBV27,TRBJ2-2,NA,CASSLSNEGMAGELFF,TGTGCCAGCAGTTTATCGAATGAGGGTATGGCCGGGGAGCTGTTTTTT
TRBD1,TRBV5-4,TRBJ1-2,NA,CASSFRSGQDYGYTF,TGTGCCAGCAGCTTTAGGTCGGGACAGGACTATGGCTACACCTTC
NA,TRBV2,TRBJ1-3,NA,CASREVGLAGNTIYF,TGTGCCAGCAGGGAGGTGGGGTTGGCTGGAAACACCATATATTTT
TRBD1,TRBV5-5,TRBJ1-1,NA,CASSPTGQGYTEAFF,TGTGCCAGCAGCCCAACGGGACAGGGGTACACTGAAGCTTTCTTT
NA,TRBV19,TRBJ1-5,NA,CASSIDRSYQPQHF,TGTGCCAGTAGTATAGACAGGTCGTATCAGCCCCAGCATTTT
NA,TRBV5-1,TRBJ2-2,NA,CASSLVPYMGELFF,TGCGCCAGCAGCTTGGTCCCCTATATGGGGGAGCTGTTTTTT
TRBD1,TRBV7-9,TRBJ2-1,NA,CASSRGTGGYNEQFF,TGTGCCAGCAGCCGGGGGACAGGGGGATACAATGAGCAGTTCTTC
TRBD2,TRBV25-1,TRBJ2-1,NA,CASSENGGRVKNEQFF,TGTGCCAGCAGTGAAAACGGCGGGAGGGTTAAAAATGAGCAGTTCTTC
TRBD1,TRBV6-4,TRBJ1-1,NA,CASSARDRDLAFF,TGTGCCAGCAGTGCCCGGGACAGGGACCTCGCTTTCTTT
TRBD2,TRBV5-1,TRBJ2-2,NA,CASSVSGSGIGELFF,TGCGCCAGCAGCGTTAGCGGGAGTGGTATCGGGGAGCTGTTTTTT
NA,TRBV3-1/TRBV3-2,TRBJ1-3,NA,CASSPTVRQNTIYF,TGTGCCAGCAGCCCCACAGTTCGCCAAAACACCATATATTTT
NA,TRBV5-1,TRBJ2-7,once,CASSSAAAASEQYF,TGCGCCAGCAGCTCGGCGGCAGCCGCCTCCGAGCAGTACTTC
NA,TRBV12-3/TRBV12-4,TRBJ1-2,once,CASSLAQNYGYTF,TGTGCCAGCAGTTTAGCACAGAACTATGGCTACACCTTC